The 23 T cell receptor beta chains reported below all come from one sample, sequenced in a study of T cell repertoires in ileal Crohn's disease. TCRdb keeps only in-frame clones here, not all; method: immunoSEQ multiplex PCR. The repertoire holds over 14,000 clones, with roughly 80% as singletons. Material: ileal tissue. The receptors were sampled from an adult with Crohn's disease.

The chain joins TRBV19 to TRBJ2-7, with a weak D call TRBD2 (5 bases). Germline V gives CDR1 LNHDA, CDR2 SQIVND (reference sequence). CDR3 length: 14 amino acids. V gave up 1 base and J gave up 3 bases, with 10 bases separating them. CDR3 nucleotide sequence: TGTGCCAGTAGTATAGTAGGACTTATCTACGAGCAGTACGTC. Encoded protein: CASSIVGLIYEQYV.

CDR3 nucleotide sequence: TGTGCTAGTGGTCCCGGACAGGTTAAGTTCGGGGAGCTGTTTTTT. Its translation is CASGPGQVKFGELFF. The chain couples TRBV12-5 to TRBJ2-2; 7 bases align to TRBD1. The CDR3 is 15 amino acids. Germline CDR1 reads LGHNT; CDR2 reads FRNRAP. The junction had 10 bases not matched to a gene; V was cut back by 5 bases and J by 7 bases.

The rearrangement joins TRBV9 to TRBJ2-3, with D hard to call. Germline V gene lookup returns CDR1 SGDLS and CDR2 YYNGEE. V was trimmed by 1 base and J by 1 base, leaving 10 bases between them. The CDR3 extends over 15 amino acids. The CDR3: CASSVSPSGTDTQYF. In nucleotides, the CDR3 is TGTGCCAGCAGCGTATCTCCCAGCGGCACAGATACGCAGTATTTT.

The chain joins TRBV28 to TRBJ1-1; TRBD1 aligns across 8 bases. V shed 5 bases, J shed 11 bases, and the junction held 7 bases outside the gene matches. The CDR3 totals 12 residues. The germline V gene encodes CDR1 MDHEN and CDR2 SYDVKM. DNA of the CDR3: TGTGCCAGCAGTGATTCGGACAGGGACGCTTTCTTT. It yields the protein CASSDSDRDAFF.

CDR3 residues: CASSHPTETYEQYV. DNA of the CDR3: TGTGCCAGCAGCCACCCGACAGAGACCTACGAGCAGTACGTC. The chain combines TRBV5-8 with TRBJ2-7, with D maybe TRBD1 (5 bases). V was pared by 4 bases and J by 2 bases, with 13 bases between. The germline CDR1 and CDR2 sequences are SGHTS and YDEGEE. The CDR3 has 14 residues.

J is TRBJ2-1 and V is TRBV9; 11 positions agree with TRBD2. The CDR3 is 15 amino acids. Germline assignment: CDR1 SGDLS and CDR2 YYNGEE. V lost 0 bases, J lost 5 bases, and 1 base stayed unmatched. The CDR3 bases are TGTGCCAGCAGCGTAGAGACTAGCGGGGACAATGAGCAGTTCTTC. Translated: CASSVETSGDNEQFF.

The chain recombines TRBV7-9 with TRBJ1-1; D not resolved. Per the germline V gene, CDR1 is SEHNR and CDR2 is FQNEAQ (reference sequence). The CDR3 totals 14 residues. V was shortened by 8 bases and J by 1 base, with 14 bases between the two germline ends. DNA for the CDR3: TGTGCCAGCTCCTCAAGTCGGGGGAACACTGAAGCTTTCTTT. This sequence encodes CASSSSRGNTEAFF.

The CDR3 DNA reads as TGTGCCAGCAGCTTATGGCAGGACTGGGAAGCTTTCTTT. It codes for CASSLWQDWEAFF. The V gene is TRBV11-2, the J gene TRBJ1-1; D is ambiguous. Germline lookup yields CDR1 SGHAT and CDR2 FQNNGV. There are 13 residues in the CDR3. V was trimmed by 2 bases and J by 8 bases, leaving 12 bases between them.

This chain joins TRBV10-1 and TRBJ1-5, with D perhaps matching TRBD1 (5 bases). The V gene lost 4 bases and the J gene lost 6 bases, with 13 bases spanning the gap. The CDR3 extends over 14 amino acids. Germline V lookup: CDR1 WNHNN, CDR2 SYGVQD (reference sequence). The CDR3 loop is CASSAQGIGQPQHF. CDR3 in DNA: TGCGCCAGCAGTGCCCAGGGTATAGGTCAGCCCCAGCATTTT.

The chain joins TRBV7-8 to TRBJ2-2; 9 bases are shared with TRBD2. V trimming: 2 bases; J trimming: 11 bases; junction bases outside the gene matches: 12. Looked up from germline, CDR1 is SGHVS and CDR2 is FQNEAQ. CDR3 size: 16 residues. CDR3 region: CASSLTQRGVTSELFF. CDR3 coding DNA: TGTGCCAGCAGCTTAACCCAGCGGGGGGTGACAAGCGAGCTGTTTTTT.

In this sample, this clone turned up a few times. V usage is TRBV30 and J usage is TRBJ2-3; 12 nucleotides align to TRBD2. Germline lookup yields CDR1 GTSNPN and CDR2 SVGIG (reference sequence). The CDR3 runs to 16 residues. V dropped 4 bases and J dropped 4; count of bases not matched to a gene: 9. The CDR3 spells CAWTKGGLAGPDTQYF. In DNA, the CDR3 is TGTGCCTGGACCAAGGGGGGACTAGCGGGCCCAGATACGCAGTATTTT.

Concerning this clone: Other DNA sequences from this sample encode an identical CDR3 as well. The chain recombines TRBV5-4 with TRBJ2-5, with TRBD2 matching 12 bases. This CDR3 is 16 amino acids long. Germline V gives CDR1 SGHNT, CDR2 YYREEE (reference sequence). V shed 4 bases and J 1 base; nucleotides not matched to a gene: 5. The CDR3 DNA follows: TGTGCCAGCAGCCTCGGACTAGCGGGGCTCCAAGAGACCCAGTACTTC. Translating it yields CASSLGLAGLQETQYF.

The chain is built from TRBV7-9 and TRBJ2-2; TRBD1 is a possible D gene (6 bases). Per germline, CDR1 SEHNR and CDR2 FQNEAQ (reference sequence). The CDR3 is 15 residues long. V was pared by 5 bases and J by 5 bases, with 15 bases between. For the CDR3, the DNA is TGTGCCAGCAGCCAGACAGGCCGCGGGACCGGGGAGCTGTTTTTT. Translating gives CASSQTGRGTGELFF.

The chain combines TRBV7-8 with TRBJ2-7, with D perhaps TRBD1 (5 bases). Germline V gene data show CDR1 as SGHVS and CDR2 as FQNEAQ. Trimming pared 3 bases from V and 0 bases from J, leaving 15 bases between. This CDR3 comprises 16 residues. The CDR3 loop reads CASSFSTVGISYEQYF. CDR3 DNA: TGTGCCAGCAGCTTTTCGACAGTAGGGATCTCCTACGAGCAGTACTTC.

This chain connects TRBV5-1 to TRBJ2-3; D is uncertain. The V gene's germline CDR1 is SGHRS and CDR2 YFSETQ. The CDR3 has 15 amino acids. Trimming took 4 bases from V and 0 from J, leaving 12 bases between them. The CDR3 loop reads CASSRGVPSTDTQYF. In DNA form, the CDR3 reads TGCGCCAGCAGCCGTGGAGTCCCTAGCACAGATACGCAGTATTTT. The full variable domain, its missing parts supplied by reference TRBV5-1 and TRBJ2-3, is KAGVTQTPRYLIKTRGQQVTLSCSPISGHRSVSWYQQTPGQGLQFLFEYFSETQRNKGNFPGRFSGRQFSNSRSEMNVSTLELGDSALYLCASSRGVPSTDTQYFGPGTRLTVL.

This sequence joins TRBV6-1 and TRBJ1-4, with D uncertain. The CDR3 is 13 residues long. V was trimmed by 10 bases and J by 1 base, leaving 10 bases between them. The germline gives CDR1 MNHNS, CDR2 SASEGT. CDR3 amino acids: CATTAGTNEKLFF. Written as DNA, the CDR3 is TGTGCCACTACCGCGGGAACTAATGAAAAACTGTTTTTT.

The chain combines TRBV13 with TRBJ2-7; maybe TRBD2 (6 bases). This CDR3 contains 14 residues. CDR1 is PRHDT and CDR2 is FYEKMQ in the germline V gene (reference sequence). V was trimmed by 3 bases and J by 4 bases, leaving 13 bases between them. Written as DNA, the CDR3 is TGTGCCAGCAGCTTTTCCGGGGGTGGATACGAGCAGTACTTC. Translation: CASSFSGGGYEQYF.

The CDR3 is CASYGQGFNEKLFF. In nucleotides, the CDR3 is TGTGCCAGTTACGGACAGGGATTTAATGAAAAACTGTTTTTT. The chain is built from TRBV19 and TRBJ1-4; 8 bases fit TRBD1. Germline V CDR1 and CDR2: LNHDA, SQIVND (reference sequence). J was trimmed by 4 bases and V by 8 bases; bases with no gene match: 6. The CDR3 totals 14 residues.

The V call is TRBV29-1, the J call TRBJ2-1; 7 bases align to TRBD2. The trim removed 2 bases at V and 4 bases at J, leaving 2 bases unmatched. The germline V gene has CDR1 SQVTM and CDR2 ANQGSEA. This CDR3 comprises 13 residues. The CDR3 loop is CSVELGGYNEQFF. The CDR3 region has the DNA TGCAGCGTTGAACTGGGAGGGTACAATGAGCAGTTCTTC.

The chain recombines TRBV18 with TRBJ2-1, with 7 bases aligning to TRBD1. The J segment lost 10 bases and the V segment lost 3 bases, leaving 3 bases of the junction unmatched. CDR1 and CDR2 from the germline V gene are KGHSH and LQKENI. The CDR3 has 12 amino acids. The CDR3 sequence is CASSPSDREQFF. CDR3 in DNA: TGTGCCAGCTCACCCTCGGACAGGGAGCAGTTCTTC. The entire variable domain, with the rest obtained from reference TRBV18 and TRBJ2-1, is as follows: NAGVMQNPRHLVRRRGQEARLRCSPMKGHSHVYWYRQLPEEGLKFMVYLQKENIIDESGMPKERFSAEFPKEGPSILRIQQVVRGDSAAYFCASSPSDREQFFGPGTRLTVL.

V is TRBV5-4 and J is TRBJ2-3, with 7 bases aligning to TRBD2. J was trimmed by 4 bases and V by 0 bases; bases with no gene match: 5. The CDR3 contains 15 residues. Germline V lookup: CDR1 SGHNT, CDR2 YYREEE (reference sequence). For the CDR3, the DNA is TGTGCCAGCAGCTTGGCGGGGAGCGGGGCAGATACGCAGTATTTT. Encoded protein: CASSLAGSGADTQYF.

V gene TRBV4-3 combines with J gene TRBJ2-5; possible D gene TRBD2, 6 bases. The V end lost 0 bases, the J end lost 1 base, and 9 bases lay between the germline ends. The CDR3 extends over 15 amino acids. Germline values: CDR1 LGHNA, CDR2 YSLEER. For the CDR3, the DNA is TGCGCCAGCAGCCAAGATTTGGGAGGCCAAGAGACCCAGTACTTC. Protein: CASSQDLGGQETQYF.

The chain carries TRBV10-3 and TRBJ2-1; 13 bases fit TRBD2. The CDR3 spans 15 residues. CDR1 is ENHRY, CDR2 SYGVKD, per germline. V gave up 5 bases and J gave up 8 bases; unmatched junction bases: 6. CDR3 nucleotides: TGTGCCATCAGTTCCGGACTAGCGGGAGATGATGAGCAGTTCTTC. It codes for CAISSGLAGDDEQFF.